This T cell receptor beta chain was profiled in a study of tumor-infiltrating lymphocytes in primary liver carcinoma. Study as a whole: Resecting the tumor surgically was how the patients' primary liver carcinoma was treated.

In regard to this clonotype: The antigen is not known. A clone one base away is much larger, so this may be a read error.

Out of unsorted whole blood came the blood RNA, and germline DNA was extracted as well. Donors were untreated and chronically infected with HBV. Starting material of 400 to 600 ng total RNA yielded TCR beta cDNA via a constant-region primer. Libraries for TCR beta were built through three nested multiplex PCR rounds, which together made up a slightly modified ARM-PCR procedure. The first two PCR rounds used TRBV1-TRBV30 primers with a Cbeta primer, roughly 10 cycles each. From the multiplex PCR reads, TCRdb called clonotypes with MiXCR, one entry per CDR3 protein. Among 320,000 or so distinct CDR3 sequences listed, 60% to 80% were seen once. Whole-study results and caveats: Tumor region pairs outstripped tumor-adjacent and tumor-blood pairs in overlap. Tumors significantly exceeded blood in top-250-clone fraction (p = 0.039).

Germline V gene lookup returns CDR1 MNHEY and CDR2 SVGEGT. V lost 7 bases to trimming and J lost 2 bases, with 12 bases between them. The CDR3 consists of 13 residues. The J gene is TRBJ2-7, the V gene TRBV6-2 or TRBV6-3; D is uncertain. The specimen sequenced was peripheral blood. This clonotype originated in a man aged 35 to 55 with primary liver carcinoma and hepatitis B virus infection. This chain's CDR3 is CASITPGAYEQYF. The CDR3 nucleotides are TGTGCCAGCATCACCCCCGGCGCCTACGAGCAGTACTTC.